The 2 T cell receptor beta chains reported below all come from one sample, sequenced in a study of breast tumors, draining lymph nodes, adjacent tissues. The lymph nodes were axillary draining lymph nodes from breast cancer patients. TCRdb passed the multiplex PCR reads through MiXCR, listing each CDR3 protein once. The table includes roughly 86,000 distinct CDR3 sequences, approximately 19% detected once. The sample was axillary lymph node tissue. Receptors originate from a female donor with breast cancer. Some clones in this sample may be carry-over from other donors' samples.

This clonotype was counted many times. One end of the junction does not line up with germline, which may come from a read error. The chain couples TRBV4-2 to TRBJ2-1, with D perhaps matching TRBD2 (5 bases). CDR1 and CDR2 (germline): LGHNA, YNFKEQ. CDR3 length: 14 residues. In nucleotides, the CDR3 is TGTGCCAGCAGCCAAGAGCGGTCGGACTTCCCGCGGGTCTTC. The encoded protein is CASSQERSDFPRVF.

This clonotype showed up just a few times. The genes are TRBV27 and TRBJ1-2, with D maybe TRBD1 (6 bases). V lost 6 bases, J lost 8 bases, and 16 bases lay in between. Germline V gene lookup returns CDR1 MNHEY and CDR2 SMNVEV (reference sequence). The CDR3 consists of 13 residues. The CDR3: CASRRDRLEGYTF. In nucleotides, the CDR3 is TGTGCCAGCAGACGCGACAGGCTCGAAGGCTACACCTTC.